The 12 T cell receptor beta chains reported below all come from one sample, sequenced in a study of CD8 T cells in ankylosing spondylitis. TCRdb reprocessed the 5' RACE reads via MiXCR and lists one record per CDR3 protein. The sample yields 270,000 or so distinct CDR3 sequences, more than 15% seen once. Specimen: blood, either unsorted or a sorted T cell fraction (not recorded which). These receptors were obtained from a male donor with ankylosing spondylitis or in good health (not recorded which).

This clonotype has only a few counts. The chain has TRBV12-3 or TRBV12-4 and TRBJ2-1, with D possibly being TRBD2 (6 bases). The CDR3 totals 15 residues. Trimming pared 3 bases from V and 2 bases from J, leaving 11 bases between. The CDR3 sequence is CASSLLASPYNEQFF. The CDR3, as DNA: TGTGCCAGCAGTTTGCTAGCGTCCCCCTACAATGAGCAGTTCTTC.

In this sample, this clonotype turned up a few times. The chain couples TRBV4-1 to TRBJ2-1, with 8 positions matching TRBD2. The V gene end was trimmed by 4 bases and the J gene end by 4 bases; junction bases not matched to a gene: 12. Germline assignment: CDR1 MGHRA and CDR2 YSYEKL. The CDR3 runs to 17 residues. The CDR3 spells CASSPWGAGVLYNEQFF. CDR3 DNA: TGCGCCAGCAGCCCTTGGGGAGCGGGAGTACTATACAATGAGCAGTTCTTC.

The sample holds a few counts of this clonotype. The chain uses TRBV12-3 or TRBV12-4 and TRBJ1-1; D is unresolved. CDR3 size: 12 residues. Deletions cut 5 bases from V and 11 bases from J, with 15 bases between. The CDR3 nucleotides read TGTGCCAGCAGTCCCGACGGCGGAGAGGCTTTCTTT. Protein: CASSPDGGEAFF.

This clonotype was counted a few times. The rearrangement uses TRBV27 and TRBJ2-1, with D tentatively TRBD1 (6 bases). Trimming stripped 1 base from V and 10 bases from J, with 8 bases between. The CDR3 is made up of 12 amino acids. In germline, CDR1 is MNHEY, CDR2 SMNVEV (reference sequence). The CDR3 spells CASSLLGAEQFF. As DNA, the CDR3 is TGTGCCAGCAGTTTATTGGGGGCCGAGCAGTTCTTC.

The chain employs TRBV6-6 and TRBJ1-2, with D unclear. The CDR3 is 12 amino acids. Germline V lookup: CDR1 MNHNY, CDR2 SVGAGI (reference sequence). Trimming removed 10 bases from V and 8 bases from J, with 17 bases in between. The CDR3 is CATTPERAGYTF. The DNA of the CDR3 is TGTGCCACCACTCCCGAACGTGCGGGCTACACCTTC.

This clonotype has ten or more counts. The J gene is TRBJ2-5, the V gene TRBV29-1; 7 bases agree with TRBD1. Germline trimming cut 0 bases from V and 5 bases from J; bases unmatched to any gene: 12. Germline assignment: CDR1 SQVTM and CDR2 ANQGSEA. The CDR3 sequence is 16 residues long. The CDR3 sequence is CSVEDGENRGRETQYF. CDR3 in DNA: TGCAGCGTTGAAGACGGCGAAAACAGGGGCCGGGAGACCCAGTACTTC.

In its sample, this clonotype was seen a few times. The chain joins TRBV20-1 to TRBJ2-7; D gene unclear. The germline gives CDR1 DFQATT, CDR2 SNEGSKA (reference sequence). This CDR3 region has 15 residues. Trimming took 1 base from V and 0 from J, leaving 13 bases between them. CDR3 sequence reads: CSARVMLDNSYEQYF. As DNA, the CDR3 is TGCAGTGCTAGAGTAATGCTAGACAACTCCTACGAGCAGTACTTC.

This chain uses TRBV5-6 with TRBJ2-5, with 7 bases lining up with TRBD1. Looked up from germline, CDR1 is SGHDT and CDR2 is YYEEEE. This CDR3 region has 16 residues. The J segment lost 0 bases and the V segment lost 1 base, leaving 6 bases of the junction unmatched. Written as DNA, the CDR3 is TGTGCCAGCAGCTTGCGGGACAGATCCCACCAAGAGACCCAGTACTTC. Residues: CASSLRDRSHQETQYF.

The chain uses TRBV27 and TRBJ2-5; possibly TRBD2 for D (6 bases). CDR1 is MNHEY, CDR2 SMNVEV, per germline (reference sequence). The CDR3 consists of 15 residues. Trimming took 3 bases from V and 4 from J, leaving 15 bases between them. DNA of the CDR3: TGTGCCAGCAGTTTCCTGGGACTGTATCTAGAGACCCAGTACTTC. As protein: CASSFLGLYLETQYF.

The chain recombines TRBV10-3 with TRBJ1-5; D may be TRBD1 (6 bases). The germline gives CDR1 ENHRY, CDR2 SYGVKD. Deletions cut 0 bases from V and 4 bases from J, with 10 bases between. There are 15 residues in the CDR3. CDR3 loop: CAISESGDINQPQHF. CDR3 DNA sequence: TGTGCCATCAGTGAGTCGGGGGACATAAATCAGCCCCAGCATTTT.

This clonotype came up once. The chain couples TRBV21-1 to TRBJ2-3; the table names TRBD2, a call not compared with the DNA. TRBV21-1 is tagged as a pseudogene. This CDR3 contains 20 residues. The CDR3 loop reads CASSKGWAASGAEFTDTQYF. The CDR3 DNA sequence: TGTGCCAGCAGCAAAGGGTGGGCGGCTAGCGGAGCGGAATTCACAGATACGCAGTATTTT.

This clonotype appeared a few times. The CDR3 DNA reads TGCAGTGCTAGGGAGGACAGGGATAGCTCCTACGAGCAGTACTTC. This gives the protein CSAREDRDSSYEQYF. The chain is built from TRBV20-1 and TRBJ2-7; 8 bases are a match to TRBD1. The germline V gene encodes CDR1 DFQATT and CDR2 SNEGSKA (reference sequence). The CDR3 spans 15 residues. The junction had 7 bases not matched to a gene; V was cut back by 3 bases and J by 0 bases.